This passage covers 20 T cell receptor beta chains from one sample sequenced in a study of CD8 T cells in ankylosing spondylitis. From the 5' RACE reads, TCRdb called clonotypes with MiXCR, one entry per CDR3 protein. The table has tens of thousands of distinct CDR3 sequences, about 2.6% seen once. The sequenced sample consisted of blood, either unsorted or a sorted T cell fraction (not recorded which). The receptors come from a female donor with ankylosing spondylitis or in good health (not recorded which).

This clonotype was found many times. The chain recombines TRBV9 with TRBJ2-2, with TRBD2 as a possible D gene (5 bases). Germline assignment: CDR1 SGDLS and CDR2 YYNGEE. There are 14 residues in the CDR3. V shed 6 bases and J shed 0 bases, with 9 bases lying between them. CDR3 DNA sequence: TGTGCCAGCAAGGAGGCACCGAACACCGGGGAGCTGTTTTTT. This sequence encodes CASKEAPNTGELFF.

There are many counts of this clonotype. The rearrangement uses TRBV9 and TRBJ1-2, with unresolved D. Germline CDR1 and CDR2: SGDLS and YYNGEE. The CDR3 spans 13 residues. V gave up 0 bases and J gave up 2 bases, with 5 bases separating them. The CDR3 sequence is CASSVDSNYGYTF. The CDR3 nucleotides read TGTGCCAGCAGCGTAGACAGCAACTATGGCTACACCTTC.

This clonotype was seen at least ten times. The chain carries TRBV9 and TRBJ1-2; TRBD1 might be the D (5 bases). V dropped 3 bases and J dropped 8 bases, with 17 bases sitting between them. This CDR3 region has 14 residues. The germline V gene has CDR1 SGDLS and CDR2 YYNGEE. The chain's CDR3 is CASSGRDQPTGYTF. The CDR3 DNA reads as TGTGCCAGCAGCGGAAGGGACCAGCCCACGGGCTACACCTTC.

This clonotype turned up a few times. The chain couples TRBV9 to TRBJ2-7; tentative D call: TRBD2 (5 bases). Trimming stripped 0 bases from V and 3 bases from J, with 10 bases between. In germline, CDR1 is SGDLS, CDR2 YYNGEE. The CDR3 covers 14 residues. The CDR3 sequence: CASSVVSSGYEQYF. CDR3 DNA sequence: TGTGCCAGCAGCGTAGTTTCGAGCGGCTACGAGCAGTACTTC.

In this sample, this clonotype turned up many times. The rearrangement uses TRBV9 and TRBJ2-1; TRBD2 matches at 13 bases. This CDR3 contains 16 residues. J was trimmed by 3 bases and V by 4 bases; bases with no gene match: 4. Germline CDR1 and CDR2: SGDLS and YYNGEE. In nucleotides, the CDR3 is TGTGCCAGCAGCCCGGGACTAGCGGGAAACTACAATGAGCAGTTCTTC. This sequence encodes CASSPGLAGNYNEQFF.

This clonotype came up many times. The rearrangement uses TRBV9 and TRBJ1-1; TRBD1 agrees at 9 bases. This CDR3 region has 17 residues. Trimming at V came to 0 bases and at J to 4 bases, leaving 10 bases not matched to a gene. The germline V gene has CDR1 SGDLS and CDR2 YYNGEE. CDR3 sequence reads: CASSVATMDRGGTEAFF. CDR3 nucleotide sequence: TGTGCCAGCAGCGTAGCTACTATGGACAGGGGAGGCACTGAAGCTTTCTTT. Filled out from reference TRBV9 and TRBJ1-1, the complete variable domain reads DSGVTQTPKHLITATGQRVTLRCSPRSGDLSVYWYQQSLDQGLQFLIQYYNGEERAKGNILERFSAQQFPDLHSELNLSSLELGDSALYFCASSVATMDRGGTEAFFGQGTRLTVV.

This clonotype was detected many times. The chain combines TRBV9 with TRBJ1-6; perhaps TRBD1 as D (6 bases). V shed 1 base and J shed 3 bases, with 14 bases lying between them. The germline V gene has CDR1 SGDLS and CDR2 YYNGEE. The CDR3 is 17 residues long. Here the CDR3 reads CASSVSPGGDYNSPLHF. The CDR3 DNA sequence: TGTGCCAGCAGCGTATCACCGGGGGGCGACTATAATTCACCCCTCCACTTT. Using reference TRBV9 and TRBJ1-6 for the parts outside the CDR3, the full variable domain is DSGVTQTPKHLITATGQRVTLRCSPRSGDLSVYWYQQSLDQGLQFLIQYYNGEERAKGNILERFSAQQFPDLHSELNLSSLELGDSALYFCASSVSPGGDYNSPLHFGNGTRLTVT.

In its sample, this clonotype was seen many times. The chain joins TRBV9 to TRBJ2-5; D gene unclear. V was pared by 2 bases and J by 5 bases, with 13 bases between. Germline CDR1 is SGDLS and CDR2 is YYNGEE. The CDR3 consists of 14 residues. The CDR3 nucleotides read TGTGCCAGCAGCGTCCAGCCATCGGCGGAGACCCAGTACTTC. Amino acid sequence: CASSVQPSAETQYF.

This clonotype was detected ten times or more. CDR3 sequence (DNA): TGTGCCAGCAGCTTCCGGGACATTACCTACGAGCAGTACTTC. This gives the protein CASSFRDITYEQYF. The chain joins TRBV9 to TRBJ2-7, with D tentatively TRBD1 (6 bases). Trimming left V 4 bases short and J 2 bases short, with 13 bases between. Germline V CDR1 and CDR2: SGDLS, YYNGEE. The CDR3 is 14 residues long.

This clonotype was counted ten times or more. The chain combines TRBV9 with TRBJ2-7, with 10 nucleotides matching TRBD2. The germline CDR1 and CDR2 sequences are SGDLS and YYNGEE. The length of the CDR3 is 14 residues. With 3 bases clipped from V and 2 bases from J, the junction kept 2 bases outside the gene matches. CDR3 loop: CASSGSGGAYEQYF. CDR3 coding DNA: TGTGCCAGCAGCGGAAGCGGGGGGGCCTACGAGCAGTACTTC.

Ten or more counts support this clonotype. The chain combines TRBV9 with TRBJ2-1; D unresolved. Trimming pared 1 base from V and 2 bases from J, leaving 10 bases between. Germline CDR1 is SGDLS and CDR2 is YYNGEE. The CDR3 is 15 residues long. Written as DNA, the CDR3 is TGTGCCAGCAGCGTAAATGTGGGTACCTACAATGAGCAGTTCTTC. It encodes CASSVNVGTYNEQFF.

This clonotype came up many times. The chain has TRBV9 and TRBJ2-3, with D maybe TRBD2 (5 bases). The germline V gene encodes CDR1 SGDLS and CDR2 YYNGEE. The V and J ends lost 0 bases and 2 bases respectively, with 10 bases between them. The CDR3 extends over 15 amino acids. The CDR3, as DNA: TGTGCCAGCAGCGTAGTTCCTAGCCTCACAGATACGCAGTATTTT. Amino acids: CASSVVPSLTDTQYF.

This clonotype has at least ten counts. The chain recombines TRBV9 with TRBJ1-5; D gene ambiguous. There are 15 residues in the CDR3. Germline V gives CDR1 SGDLS, CDR2 YYNGEE. V was shortened by 0 bases and J by 4 bases, with 11 bases between the two germline ends. The CDR3 region is CASSVGMGWNQPQHF. In DNA, the CDR3 is TGTGCCAGCAGCGTAGGGATGGGTTGGAATCAGCCCCAGCATTTT.

This clonotype was detected many times. Here the CDR3 DNA reads TGTGCCAGCAGCGCGAGTTTATGGGGACTAGCGGGGAACAATGAGCAGTTCTTC. Its protein product is CASSASLWGLAGNNEQFF. The rearrangement links TRBV9 to TRBJ2-1; TRBD2 matches at 13 bases. Germline V CDR1 and CDR2: SGDLS, YYNGEE. J was trimmed by 5 bases and V by 3 bases; bases with no gene match: 11. The CDR3 is 18 amino acids.

This clonotype has at least ten counts. V usage is TRBV9 and J usage is TRBJ2-3; 7 nucleotides match TRBD2. V shed 3 bases, J shed 2 bases, and the junction held 9 bases outside the gene matches. The CDR3 covers 16 residues. The V gene's germline CDR1 is SGDLS and CDR2 YYNGEE. The CDR3 DNA reads as TGTGCCAGCAGCGCCTCCGGGACTACAAACACAGATACGCAGTATTTT. Translation gives CASSASGTTNTDTQYF.

This clonotype was seen a few times. V and J are TRBV9 and TRBJ1-1, with D unresolved. Germline V gene sequence: CDR1 SGDLS, CDR2 YYNGEE. V was pared by 0 bases and J by 5 bases, with 8 bases between. The CDR3 loop spans 13 amino acids. The CDR3 is CASSVDGETEAFF. CDR3 nucleotides: TGTGCCAGCAGCGTAGACGGGGAGACTGAAGCTTTCTTT.

This clonotype occurred many times. Here the CDR3 reads CASSPTGDSYNEQFF. CDR3 sequence (DNA): TGTGCCAGCAGCCCGACGGGGGACTCTTACAATGAGCAGTTCTTC. The chain links TRBV9 to TRBJ2-1, with a weak D call TRBD2 (6 bases). CDR3 length: 15 amino acids. The germline V gene has CDR1 SGDLS and CDR2 YYNGEE. V lost 4 bases and J 4 bases, leaving 15 bases between the germline ends.

At least ten counts were recorded for this clonotype. The chain is built from TRBV9 and TRBJ2-1; no reliable D call. V was pared by 5 bases and J by 5 bases, with 8 bases between. The V gene's germline CDR1 is SGDLS and CDR2 YYNGEE. The CDR3 covers 12 residues. CDR3 nucleotides: TGTGCCAGCAGACCCCTCAACAATGAGCAGTTCTTC. This sequence encodes CASRPLNNEQFF. Full variable domain (rest looked up from reference TRBV9 and TRBJ2-1): DSGVTQTPKHLITATGQRVTLRCSPRSGDLSVYWYQQSLDQGLQFLIQYYNGEERAKGNILERFSAQQFPDLHSELNLSSLELGDSALYFCASRPLNNEQFFGPGTRLTVL.

This clonotype has at least ten counts. The chain joins TRBV9 to TRBJ1-2, with D maybe TRBD1 (6 bases). Germline CDR1 and CDR2: SGDLS and YYNGEE. V dropped 3 bases and J dropped 0 bases, with 24 bases sitting between them. The CDR3 runs to 19 residues. CDR3 bases: TGTGCCAGCAGCGGAATGGGACATCGAGAATCGGGGGCTAACTATGGCTACACCTTC. Residues: CASSGMGHRESGANYGYTF. Complete variable domain (other parts from reference TRBV9 and TRBJ1-2): DSGVTQTPKHLITATGQRVTLRCSPRSGDLSVYWYQQSLDQGLQFLIQYYNGEERAKGNILERFSAQQFPDLHSELNLSSLELGDSALYFCASSGMGHRESGANYGYTFGSGTRLTVV.

This clonotype showed up many times. The chain combines TRBV9 with TRBJ2-7; 9 bases fit TRBD2. V was clipped by 0 bases and J by 6 bases; unmatched bases: 7. The CDR3 extends over 15 amino acids. Germline values: CDR1 SGDLS, CDR2 YYNGEE. The CDR3 sequence is CASSVGVSGSSEQYF. The DNA for the CDR3 is TGTGCCAGCAGCGTAGGGGTTAGCGGGAGCTCCGAGCAGTACTTC.